What follows is one T cell receptor beta chain and its context. Its target is not known. Assay used: immunoSEQ multiplex PCR; TCRdb lists only in-frame clones, some missing. The data contain millions of clones, roughly 95% of them seen just once; the ten biggest clones take up 0.85% to 1.2%. These data are taken from a study of shared clonotypes between healthy human individuals. Study-wide findings and caveats: Estimated richness was generally greater in naive than memory subsets. Generation probability values for non-shared clonotypes were lower than those for clonotypes shared by all four donors.

Naive CD8 cells, CD45RO-negative and positively selected for CCR7, excluded terminally differentiated effector memory CD45RA+ cells. This TCR came from a man in his late teens or twenties in good health. Sequenced material: naive CD8+ T cells sorted from blood.

CDR3 region: CASSIDGSHSPLHF. In DNA, the CDR3 is TGTGCCAGTAGTATAGATGGATCTCATTCACCCCTCCACTTT. The chain combines TRBV19 with TRBJ1-6; D is uncertain. The CDR3 sequence is 14 residues long. Germline CDR1 and CDR2: LNHDA and SQIVND (reference sequence). V was pared by 0 bases and J by 8 bases, with 8 bases between.